Each of the 26 T cell receptor beta chains below was sequenced from the same sample in a study of blood T cell repertoires in COVID-19. Here immunoSEQ multiplex PCR was the method, and the copy in TCRdb shows in-frame clones only, minus some. Of some 270,000 clones in the sample, about 80% are singletons; the top ten hold around a sixth. Material for sequencing was peripheral blood. These receptors originate from a person aged 65 to 79 with COVID-19, enrolled during active disease.

CDR3 nucleotides: TGTGCCACCGGGGGGACGAACTATGGCTACACCTTC. This sequence encodes CATGGTNYGYTF. V gene TRBV2 combines with J gene TRBJ1-2; D perhaps matches TRBD1 (5 bases). Trimming left V 10 bases short and J 2 bases short, with 11 bases between. The CDR3 runs to 12 residues. CDR1 and CDR2 from the germline V gene are SNHLY and FYNNEI. Based on the CDR3 plus reference TRBV2 and TRBJ1-2, the full variable domain is EPEVTQTPSHQVTQMGQEVILRCVPISNHLYFYWYRQILGQKVEFLVSFYNNEISEKSEIFDDQFSVERPDGSNFTLKIRSTKLEDSAMYFCATGGTNYGYTFGSGTRLTVV.

This sequence joins TRBV10-3 and TRBJ2-3; TRBD2 matches at 15 bases. The trim removed 4 bases at V and 2 bases at J, leaving 1 base unmatched. Germline lookup yields CDR1 ENHRY and CDR2 SYGVKD. This CDR3 is built from 16 residues. In DNA, the CDR3 is TGTGCCATCAGTGGGACTAGCGGGGGGGTCACAGATACGCAGTATTTT. Protein: CAISGTSGGVTDTQYF.

The chain links TRBV9 to TRBJ2-7, with D tentatively TRBD1 (6 bases). The length of the CDR3 is 14 residues. Germline assignment: CDR1 SGDLS and CDR2 YYNGEE. The germline V and J ends were trimmed by 3 bases and 0 bases, with 10 bases remaining between them. The chain's CDR3 is CASSAGTHSYEQYF. For the CDR3, the DNA is TGTGCCAGCAGCGCCGGGACACACTCCTACGAGCAGTACTTC.

This chain links TRBV15 with TRBJ1-6; D might be TRBD1 (6 bases). The germline gives CDR1 LNHNV, CDR2 YYDKDF (reference sequence). V was cut by 5 bases and J by 10 bases, with 21 bases left in between. The CDR3 totals 16 residues. The CDR3 region is CATSRSAGVAESPLHF. The CDR3 DNA reads as TGTGCCACCAGCCGGTCGGCAGGGGTGGCCGAATCACCCCTCCACTTT.

The chain couples TRBV5-8 to TRBJ2-7; tentative D call: TRBD1 (6 bases). CDR1 SGHTS and CDR2 YDEGEE come from the germline V gene. The CDR3 sequence is 16 residues long. With 3 bases removed from V and 5 bases from J, the gap between germline ends came to 21 bases. The CDR3 region is CASSSPPRGPRDEQYF. The CDR3 nucleotides read TGTGCCAGCAGCTCCCCTCCCAGGGGCCCCCGAGACGAGCAGTACTTC.

The chain links TRBV30 to TRBJ2-7; 9 bases map to TRBD2. CDR1 is GTSNPN, CDR2 SVGIG, per germline (reference sequence). The V segment lost 0 bases and the J segment 3 bases; nucleotides outside the gene matches: 3. CDR3 length equals 14 residues. The CDR3, as DNA: TGTGCCTGGAGTGTGGATAGCGGGAGCTACGAGCAGTACTTC. Residues: CAWSVDSGSYEQYF.

CDR3 sequence reads: CASSRLAGQETQYF. CDR3 nucleotide sequence: TGTGCCAGCAGCCGACTAGCGGGGCAAGAGACCCAGTACTTC. The rearrangement uses TRBV7-7 and TRBJ2-5, with 11 positions matching TRBD2. Germline values: CDR1 SSHAT, CDR2 FNYEAQ (reference sequence). The junction had 1 base not matched to a gene; V was cut back by 5 bases and J by 2 bases. The CDR3 has 14 amino acids.

The chain joins TRBV28 to TRBJ1-5; D perhaps matches TRBD1 (6 bases). The CDR3 spans 14 residues. V shed 5 bases and J shed 1 base, with 9 bases lying between them. Germline values: CDR1 MDHEN, CDR2 SYDVKM. The DNA of the CDR3 is TGTGCCAGCAGTGACACAGGGAGCAATCAGCCCCAGCATTTT. Its translation is CASSDTGSNQPQHF.

The chain couples TRBV24-1 to TRBJ2-1, with TRBD2 matching over 8 bases. Germline CDR1 and CDR2: KGHDR and SFDVKD. CDR3 length: 17 amino acids. J gave up 6 bases and V 4 bases, and 13 bases lay outside the gene matches. For the CDR3, the DNA is TGTGCCACCAGTGACCCAGCGCGCGGGACTAGACGCAATGAGCAGTTCTTC. Translation gives CATSDPARGTRRNEQFF.

The rearrangement joins TRBV4-3 to TRBJ2-3; 8 bases are shared with TRBD2. J lost 6 bases, V lost 0 bases, and 11 bases had no gene match. This CDR3 region has 17 residues. The germline gives CDR1 LGHNA, CDR2 YSLEER. The CDR3 region is CASSQDRSGSLGDTQYF. CDR3 DNA sequence: TGCGCCAGCAGCCAAGATCGGAGCGGGAGCTTGGGGGATACGCAGTATTTT.

The chain employs TRBV28 and TRBJ1-4; 10 nucleotides agree with TRBD1. The CDR3 covers 16 residues. V was pared by 6 bases and J by 7 bases, with 11 bases of the junction left unmatched. CDR1 and CDR2 from the germline V gene are MDHEN and SYDVKM. The CDR3 region is CASSSSRQGAGEKLFF. The CDR3 nucleotides are TGTGCCAGCAGCTCTTCAAGACAGGGGGCAGGTGAAAAACTGTTTTTT. The variable domain in full, with the rest retrieved from reference TRBV28 and TRBJ1-4, is DVKVTQSSRYLVKRTGEKVFLECVQDMDHENMFWYRQDPGLGLRLIYFSYDVKMKEKGDIPEGYSVSREKKERFSLILESASTNQTSMYLCASSSSRQGAGEKLFFGSGTQLSVL.

V usage is TRBV11-2 and J usage is TRBJ1-4; TRBD1 matches 10 bases. Per germline, CDR1 SGHAT and CDR2 FQNNGV. This CDR3 is 15 amino acids long. J lost 4 bases, V lost 5 bases, and 4 bases had no gene match. The CDR3 spells CASSTTGGHNEKLFF. The CDR3 DNA follows: TGTGCCAGCAGCACGACAGGGGGCCATAATGAAAAACTGTTTTTT.

The chain combines TRBV10-3 with TRBJ2-1; 16 bases map to TRBD2. CDR1 is ENHRY and CDR2 is SYGVKD in the germline V gene. The junction had 8 bases not matched to a gene; V was cut back by 10 bases and J by 5 bases. CDR3 length: 16 amino acids. Written as DNA, the CDR3 is TGTGCCACCACTGGGACTAGCGGGAGGGGGAACAATGAGCAGTTCTTC. Protein sequence: CATTGTSGRGNNEQFF.

This chain uses TRBV11-2 with TRBJ1-1; D might be TRBD1 (5 bases). Per the germline V gene, CDR1 is SGHAT and CDR2 is FQNNGV. The CDR3 length is 13 residues. The V and J ends lost 6 bases and 0 bases respectively, with 8 bases between them. The CDR3, as DNA: TGTGCCAGCAGATCAGGGTTGAACACTGAAGCTTTCTTT. Encoded protein: CASRSGLNTEAFF.

This sequence joins TRBV21-1 and TRBJ2-1; the tabulated D call, TRBD2, remains unverified against the DNA. TRBV21-1 is a documented pseudogene. The CDR3 has 16 amino acids. This chain's CDR3 is CASSKRRTRPDNEQFF. The CDR3, as DNA: TGTGCCAGCAGCAAACGGCGGACTCGACCCGACAATGAGCAGTTCTTC.

The V gene is TRBV2, the J gene TRBJ1-4; D uncertain. The length of the CDR3 is 15 residues. Between the trimmed V and J ends, which lost 8 bases and 2 bases, there was a span of 15 bases. Germline V gene sequence: CDR1 SNHLY, CDR2 FYNNEI. The DNA for the CDR3 is TGTGCCAGCCATAGAGAACCCGCGACTAATGAAAAACTGTTTTTT. Its translation is CASHREPATNEKLFF.

The rearrangement uses TRBV7-3 and TRBJ2-7; D perhaps matches TRBD1 (6 bases). The V and J ends lost 1 base and 6 bases respectively, with 10 bases between them. The CDR3 has 13 amino acids. Looked up from germline, CDR1 is SGHTA and CDR2 is FQGTGA. CDR3 sequence reads: CASSLNSRGEQYF. CDR3 nucleotides: TGTGCCAGCAGCTTAAATTCCAGGGGCGAGCAGTACTTC.

A single count supports this clone. This chain joins TRBV4-1 and TRBJ1-1, with unresolved D. Trimming left V 7 bases short and J 4 bases short, with 13 bases between. The CDR3 has 13 residues. Germline V gene data show CDR1 as MGHRA and CDR2 as YSYEKL. The CDR3 DNA reads as TGCGCCAGCACCATCTCGGGGATCACTGAAGCTTTCTTT. It encodes CASTISGITEAFF.

This chain connects TRBV19 to TRBJ2-7; the D gene is possibly TRBD2 (5 bases). This CDR3 spans 16 amino acids. The V end was cut by 2 bases, the J end by 1 base, with 15 bases between. Germline loops: CDR1 LNHDA, CDR2 SQIVND (reference sequence). For the CDR3, the DNA is TGTGCCAGTAGTATATTTTCATCGGGGTTTTCCTACGAGCAGTACTTC. Its translation: CASSIFSSGFSYEQYF.

This clone was recorded a few times. The chain has TRBV5-5 and TRBJ1-5; D possibly corresponds to TRBD1 (6 bases). The ends were cut back, 0 bases at V and 4 bases at J, with 11 bases in the middle. The CDR3 runs 15 residues. In germline, CDR1 is SGHKS, CDR2 YYEKEE (reference sequence). The CDR3 bases are TGTGCCAGCAGCTTGGAACAGGGAGGGAATCAGCCCCAGCATTTT. Translation gives CASSLEQGGNQPQHF.

This clone was detected only a few times. This sequence joins TRBV6-4 and TRBJ1-3, with 9 positions matching TRBD1. The V segment lost 6 bases and the J segment 4 bases; nucleotides outside the gene matches: 7. CDR1 and CDR2 (germline): MRHNA, SNTAGT. This CDR3 spans 15 amino acids. The CDR3 sequence is CASSGGQGSGNTIYF. Here the CDR3 DNA reads TGTGCCAGCAGCGGAGGACAGGGGTCCGGAAACACCATATATTTT.

The chain links TRBV27 to TRBJ1-6; tentative D call: TRBD1 (5 bases). Trimming removed 2 bases at V and 10 bases at J, with 9 bases between. The V gene's germline CDR1 is MNHEY and CDR2 SMNVEV (reference sequence). This CDR3 region has 13 residues. In nucleotides, the CDR3 is TGTGCCAGCAGTTTAAGACAGACCTCACCCCTCCACTTT. It yields the protein CASSLRQTSPLHF.

This rearrangement joins TRBV10-3 to TRBJ2-7, with D possibly TRBD1 on 6 matching bases. V lost 3 bases and J lost 3, with 12 bases in between. This CDR3 is 14 amino acids long. CDR1 is ENHRY, CDR2 SYGVKD, per germline. CDR3 in DNA: TGTGCCATCAGTGACCGCACAGGGTTCTACGAGCAGTACTTC. It specifies CAISDRTGFYEQYF.

The V and J genes are TRBV6-2 or TRBV6-3 and TRBJ1-6; D not certain. Germline lookup yields CDR1 MNHEY and CDR2 SVGEGT. V lost 6 bases to trimming and J lost 11 bases, with 14 bases between them. The CDR3 length is 13 residues. This chain's CDR3 is CASSPDILPPLHF. CDR3 nucleotides: TGTGCCAGCAGCCCCGACATTTTACCACCCCTCCACTTT.

The chain links TRBV28 to TRBJ2-3; tentatively, D is TRBD2 (6 bases). Trimming removed 6 bases at V and 0 bases at J, with 16 bases between. The CDR3 sequence is 16 residues long. Germline V gene sequence: CDR1 MDHEN, CDR2 SYDVKM. This chain's CDR3 is CASSPPLAVSTDTQYF. CDR3 bases: TGTGCCAGCAGCCCACCATTAGCGGTTAGCACAGATACGCAGTATTTT. The full variable domain, with the rest looked up from reference TRBV28 and TRBJ2-3, is DVKVTQSSRYLVKRTGEKVFLECVQDMDHENMFWYRQDPGLGLRLIYFSYDVKMKEKGDIPEGYSVSREKKERFSLILESASTNQTSMYLCASSPPLAVSTDTQYFGPGTRLTVL.

The chain couples TRBV6-2 or TRBV6-3 to TRBJ1-5, with 9 bases identical to TRBD1. The V gene's germline CDR1 is MNHEY and CDR2 SVGEGT. The CDR3 spans 15 residues. Losses at the gene ends were 6 bases for V and 5 bases for J; bases not matched to a gene: 8. The DNA for the CDR3 is TGTGCCAGCAGCATACAGGGGGCGGCAGATCAGCCCCAGCATTTT. Protein product: CASSIQGAADQPQHF.